The 22 T cell receptor beta chains reported below all come from one sample, sequenced in a study of response to subunit inactivated influenza vaccine. MiXCR, run by TCRdb on the RT-PCR reads, gives a single entry per CDR3 protein. The table includes 530,000 or so distinct CDR3 sequences, about 25% detected once. The sample consisted of CD4+ T cells sorted from PBMCs, taken roughly 5 days after vaccination. The receptor source for this set is a middle-aged man who received an inactivated influenza vaccine.

In this sample, this clonotype turned up a few times. This chain links TRBV4-2 with TRBJ2-7, with D maybe TRBD2 (5 bases). The CDR3 runs 16 residues. With 0 bases removed from V and 0 bases from J, the gap between germline ends came to 12 bases. Germline loops: CDR1 LGHNA, CDR2 YNFKEQ. CDR3 nucleotide sequence: TGTGCCAGCAGCCAAGACCTAGCAGTCGGCTCCTACGAGCAGTACTTC. Encoded protein: CASSQDLAVGSYEQYF.

The chain employs TRBV29-1 and TRBJ2-7; D is perhaps TRBD1 or TRBD2 (5 bases each). CDR3 size: 12 residues. Germline values: CDR1 SQVTM, CDR2 ANQGSEA. The V end was cut by 6 bases, the J end by 6 bases, with 15 bases between. Here the CDR3 DNA reads TGCAGCGTCGGGACGGTGGACTGCGAGCAGTACTTC. It translates to CSVGTVDCEQYF.

The rearrangement uses TRBV24-1 and TRBJ2-2, with D tentatively TRBD1 or TRBD2 (5 bases each). The CDR3 length is 12 residues. Germline V gene lookup returns CDR1 KGHDR and CDR2 SFDVKD. With 12 bases removed from V and 4 bases from J, the gap between germline ends came to 11 bases. CDR3 bases: TGTGCCTCCTTGGGACCCACCGGGGAGCTGTTTTTT. Translation gives CASLGPTGELFF.

In DNA form, the CDR3 reads TGCAGTGCTAGAGCCGGGGGCAATCTGGAGACCCAGTACTTC. Translating it yields CSARAGGNLETQYF. The V gene is TRBV20-1, the J gene TRBJ2-5; D assignment may be TRBD1 or TRBD2 (6 bases each). CDR1 DFQATT and CDR2 SNEGSKA come from the germline V gene (reference sequence). V shed 1 base and J shed 5 bases, with 14 bases lying between them. The CDR3 spans 14 residues.

This clonotype was picked up a small number of times. J is TRBJ2-7 and V is TRBV28; the D gene is possibly TRBD1 (5 bases). CDR3 length equals 14 residues. V was pared by 2 bases and J by 3 bases, with 11 bases between. Germline CDR1 and CDR2: MDHEN and SYDVKM. The CDR3 DNA reads TGTGCCAGCAGTTTAGTCCCACAGGACTACGAGCAGTACTTC. This encodes CASSLVPQDYEQYF.

The CDR3 loop reads CASSQVQGLGKETQYF. The DNA of the CDR3 is TGCGCCAGCAGCCAAGTACAGGGTTTGGGGAAAGAGACCCAGTACTTC. The chain employs TRBV4-3 and TRBJ2-5; a weak D match, TRBD1 (6 bases). V was shortened by 1 base and J by 3 bases, with 15 bases between the two germline ends. The CDR3 sequence is 16 residues long. CDR1 LGHNA and CDR2 YSLEER come from the germline V gene.

V and J are TRBV20-1 and TRBJ2-5; 12 bases fit TRBD2. The germline gives CDR1 DFQATT, CDR2 SNEGSKA (reference sequence). The CDR3 spans 16 residues. Losses at the gene ends were 6 bases for V and 5 bases for J; bases not matched to a gene: 13. CDR3: CSARGGLAGRGETQYF. CDR3 DNA sequence: TGCAGTGCCCGGGGAGGACTAGCGGGACGCGGGGAGACCCAGTACTTC.

The V gene is TRBV21-1, the J gene TRBJ2-3; the D call TRBD1 from the table was never checked on the DNA. TRBV21-1 is an annotated pseudogene. This CDR3 spans 20 amino acids. The CDR3 here is CASSTTGTSAGITRTDTQYF. In DNA, the CDR3 is TGTGCCAGCAGCACAACCGGGACCTCGGCCGGTATTACGCGCACAGATACGCAGTATTTT.

The chain is built from TRBV12-3 or TRBV12-4 and TRBJ2-1; D gene ambiguous. The CDR3 consists of 15 residues. The V and J ends lost 7 bases and 2 bases respectively, with 15 bases between them. The CDR3 here is CASTRGRKPYNEQFF. The CDR3 DNA is TGTGCCAGCACCCGTGGCAGGAAACCCTACAATGAGCAGTTCTTC.

The chain is built from TRBV27 and TRBJ2-1; TRBD2 matches at 7 bases. Per the germline V gene, CDR1 is MNHEY and CDR2 is SMNVEV (reference sequence). The trim removed 4 bases at V and 9 bases at J, leaving 12 bases unmatched. The CDR3 covers 15 residues. CDR3 nucleotides: TGTGCCAGCAGTTCCTCGACTAGCTGGGTTGGTGAGCAGTTCTTC. It yields the protein CASSSSTSWVGEQFF.

This clonotype turned up a few times. The genes are TRBV6-2 or TRBV6-3 and TRBJ2-7, with D unresolved. Germline loops: CDR1 MNHEY, CDR2 SVGEGT. V was shortened by 2 bases and J by 7 bases, with 9 bases between the two germline ends. The CDR3 is 12 amino acids. The CDR3 loop reads CASSYAKGEQYF. The CDR3 nucleotides are TGTGCCAGCAGTTACGCTAAAGGAGAGCAGTACTTC.

This clonotype has a count of ten or more. The CDR3 DNA reads TGTGCCAGCAGCTTAGGGGACAGGGGAGGCGAGCAGTACTTC. Its translation is CASSLGDRGGEQYF. The rearrangement links TRBV11-2 to TRBJ2-7; TRBD1 matches at 10 bases. The V gene end was trimmed by 1 base and the J gene end by 6 bases; junction bases not matched to a gene: 3. Looked up from germline, CDR1 is SGHAT and CDR2 is FQNNGV. This CDR3 is built from 14 residues.

Many counts were recorded for this clonotype. This chain links TRBV7-9 with TRBJ2-3, with D perhaps matching TRBD1 (7 bases). This CDR3 comprises 17 residues. V shed 7 bases and J shed 3 bases, with 23 bases lying between them. CDR1 is SEHNR and CDR2 is FQNEAQ in the germline V gene (reference sequence). The CDR3 DNA is TGTGCCAGCAAACAAGACAGGGTATGGGAGGTGACAGATACGCAGTATTTT. As protein: CASKQDRVWEVTDTQYF. Full variable domain (rest looked up from reference TRBV7-9 and TRBJ2-3): DTGVSQNPRHKITKRGQNVTFRCDPISEHNRLYWYRQTLGQGPEFLTYFQNEAQLEKSRLLSDRFSAERPKGSFSTLEIQRTEQGDSAMYLCASKQDRVWEVTDTQYFGPGTRLTVL.

This chain uses TRBV5-1 with TRBJ2-5, with D hard to call. The CDR3 is 14 residues long. V was cut by 0 bases and J by 9 bases, with 15 bases left in between. The germline CDR1 and CDR2 sequences are SGHRS and YFSETQ. The CDR3 reads CASSLGGPDSAQYF. CDR3 nucleotide sequence: TGCGCCAGCAGCTTGGGTGGACCAGACTCGGCCCAGTACTTC.

The CDR3 DNA reads TGCAGTGCTAGGTATAAGGATGGAGAGACCCAGTACTTC. It specifies CSARYKDGETQYF. V gene TRBV20-1 combines with J gene TRBJ2-5; D is undetermined. Germline CDR1 reads DFQATT; CDR2 reads SNEGSKA (reference sequence). Trimming removed 3 bases at V and 4 bases at J, with 12 bases between. This CDR3 comprises 13 residues.

This chain joins TRBV2 and TRBJ1-5; tentative D call: TRBD1 (5 bases). Trimming cost V 4 bases and J 0 bases, with 10 bases left between them. Germline V CDR1 and CDR2: SNHLY, FYNNEI. This CDR3 has 15 amino acids. The CDR3 region has the DNA TGTGCCAGCAGTGTACTTCAGGGTAGCAATCAGCCCCAGCATTTT. This codes for CASSVLQGSNQPQHF.

J is TRBJ2-7 and V is TRBV14; TRBD2 aligns across 8 bases. CDR1 is SGHDN and CDR2 is FVKESK in the germline V gene. The CDR3 has 15 residues. V was clipped by 2 bases and J by 2 bases; unmatched bases: 5. CDR3 nucleotides: TGTGCCAGCAGCCAATTTAGCGGGATTCCCTACGAGCAGTACTTC. Amino acid sequence: CASSQFSGIPYEQYF.

This clonotype occurred a few times. The rearrangement links TRBV11-1 to TRBJ2-7, with 9 positions matching TRBD1. Germline loops: CDR1 SGHAT, CDR2 FQDESV (reference sequence). V dropped 3 bases and J dropped 1; count of bases not matched to a gene: 16. This CDR3 has 19 amino acids. The CDR3 loop is CASSLGFGTGKGGSYEQYF. The CDR3 DNA reads TGTGCCAGCAGCTTGGGATTCGGGACAGGGAAGGGAGGGTCCTACGAGCAGTACTTC. The full variable domain, completed using reference TRBV11-1 and TRBJ2-7, is EAEVAQSPRYKITEKSQAVAFWCDPISGHATLYWYRQILGQGPELLVQFQDESVVDDSQLPKDRFSAERLKGVDSTLKIQPAELGDSAMYLCASSLGFGTGKGGSYEQYFGPGTRLTVT.

This clonotype appeared a few times. The chain employs TRBV3-1 and TRBJ2-7; 7 nucleotides agree with TRBD1. Unmatched junction bases numbered 6, after V lost 1 base and J lost 9 bases. The CDR3 sequence is 13 residues long. Germline assignment: CDR1 LGHDT and CDR2 YNNKEL (reference sequence). The DNA for the CDR3 is TGTGCCAGCAGCCAAGTGGGACAGCCCAGGCAGTACTTC. It encodes CASSQVGQPRQYF.

The chain joins TRBV3-1 to TRBJ2-5; no clear D. The CDR3 has 13 residues. The V gene lost 1 base and the J gene lost 4 bases, with 7 bases spanning the gap. In germline, CDR1 is LGHDT, CDR2 YNNKEL (reference sequence). CDR3 sequence: CASSQGNRETQYF. DNA of the CDR3: TGTGCCAGCAGCCAAGGGAACAGAGAGACCCAGTACTTC.

This clonotype was counted only a few times. This chain uses TRBV7-6 with TRBJ2-6; D perhaps matches TRBD1 (6 bases). Looked up from germline, CDR1 is SGHVS and CDR2 is FNYEAQ. V lost 1 base and J 0 bases, leaving 7 bases between the germline ends. The CDR3 is made up of 16 amino acids. The CDR3 region has the DNA TGTGCCAGCAGCTTAGACAGGGTCTCTGGGGCCAACGTCCTGACTTTC. It is translated as CASSLDRVSGANVLTF.

The genes are TRBV6-1 and TRBJ2-1; the match to TRBD1 covers 8 bases. The CDR3 runs 14 residues. Germline V gene sequence: CDR1 MNHNS, CDR2 SASEGT. V lost 6 bases and J lost 4; bases outside the gene matches: 5. In DNA, the CDR3 is TGTGCCAGCAGGTCGACAGGGGTTTACAATGAGCAGTTCTTC. This encodes CASRSTGVYNEQFF.